This T cell receptor beta chain was sequenced for a study of shared clonotypes between healthy human individuals. Study observations and caveats: Approximately 4.6% of naive CD4 clonotypes were shared across a handful of donors.

Naive CD8 cells comprised CD45RO-negative, CCR7-positively selected cells, excluding terminally differentiated effector memory CD45RA+ cells. The assay was immunoSEQ multiplex PCR, and TCRdb's table has in-frame clones only and misses some. The repertoire includes about 750,000 clones, around 92% of them detected once, and approximately 25% sits in the top ten. The CDR3 has 15 amino acids. Deletions cut 5 bases from V and 8 bases from J, with 21 bases between. Germline CDR1 reads SGHVS; CDR2 reads FNYEAQ. Turning to this clone: What it binds is unknown.

The chain links TRBV7-6 to TRBJ1-2, with D tentatively TRBD1 (5 bases). The sequence came from a man aged 25 to 40 in good health. Sequencing input: naive CD8+ T cells sorted from blood. In DNA form, the CDR3 reads TGTGCCAGCAGCCTAAATCCAGGGTCGGATAAAGGCTACACCTTC. It is translated as CASSLNPGSDKGYTF.